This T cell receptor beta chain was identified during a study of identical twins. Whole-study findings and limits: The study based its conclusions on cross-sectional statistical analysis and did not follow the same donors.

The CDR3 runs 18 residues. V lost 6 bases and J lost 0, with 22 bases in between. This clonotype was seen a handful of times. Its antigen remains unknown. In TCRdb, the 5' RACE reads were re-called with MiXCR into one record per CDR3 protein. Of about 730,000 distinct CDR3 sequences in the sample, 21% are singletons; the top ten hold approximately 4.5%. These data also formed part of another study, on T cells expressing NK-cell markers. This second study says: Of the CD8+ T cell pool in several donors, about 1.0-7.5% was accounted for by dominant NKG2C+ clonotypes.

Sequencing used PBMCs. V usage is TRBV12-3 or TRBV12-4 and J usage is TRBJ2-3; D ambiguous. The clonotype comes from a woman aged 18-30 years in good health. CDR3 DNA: TGTGCCAGCAGCCTCGACTCAACACCAATCCTGAGCACAGATACGCAGTATTTT. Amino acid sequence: CASSLDSTPILSTDTQYF.